This TCR beta chain was sequenced for a study of blood T cell repertoires in COVID-19. Study-wide context: Whether acute or convalescent, the COVID-19 samples came from the United States, Italy and Spain.

Source study methods: Cell counts per sample came from amplifying reference gene primers. TCRdb's table, derived via immunoSEQ multiplex PCR, lists solely in-frame clones and lacks some. Clonal size and the V and J genes are those of that table, whereas D and trimming came from the DNA. The table lists about 53,000 clones, about 83% of them singletons, with 4% in the top ten. The germline V gene has CDR1 SGDLS and CDR2 YYNGEE. Trimming at V came to 4 bases and at J to 5 bases, leaving 12 bases not matched to a gene. The CDR3 covers 16 residues. The TCR originated in a man aged 45-60 years with acute or convalescent COVID-19. This chain links TRBV9 with TRBJ2-1; 7 positions agree with TRBD1. The source material was peripheral blood. The CDR3 DNA is TGTGCCAGCAGCAGGGGTCGGGGACAGACGCACAATGAGCAGTTCTTC. Residues: CASSRGRGQTHNEQFF.